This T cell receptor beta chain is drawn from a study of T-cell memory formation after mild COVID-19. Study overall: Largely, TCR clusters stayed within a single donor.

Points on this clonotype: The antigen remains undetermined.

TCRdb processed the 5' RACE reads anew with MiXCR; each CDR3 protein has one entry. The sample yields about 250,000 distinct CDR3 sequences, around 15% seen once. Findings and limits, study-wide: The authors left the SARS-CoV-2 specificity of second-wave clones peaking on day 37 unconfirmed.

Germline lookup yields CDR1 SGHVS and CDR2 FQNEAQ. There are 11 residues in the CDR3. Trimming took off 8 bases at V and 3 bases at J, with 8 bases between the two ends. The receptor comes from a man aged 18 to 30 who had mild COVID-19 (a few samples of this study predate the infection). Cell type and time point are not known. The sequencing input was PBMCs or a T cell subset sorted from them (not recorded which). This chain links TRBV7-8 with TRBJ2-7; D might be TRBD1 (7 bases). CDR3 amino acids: CASQGGYEQYV. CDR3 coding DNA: TGTGCCAGCCAGGGGGGCTACGAGCAGTACGTC.